The 29 T cell receptor beta chains given below trace back to one sample, sequenced in a study of T cell repertoires in cytomegalovirus infection. TCRdb independently ran MiXCR on the reads; one entry per CDR3 protein. The repertoire holds under 350,000 distinct CDR3 sequences, with 9.6% as singletons. Material: PBMCs. All receptors come from a human donor in good health (CMV status not recorded). Some clones in this sample may be carry-over from other donors' samples.

This clonotype was recorded many times. This rearrangement joins TRBV12-3 or TRBV12-4 to TRBJ2-2; no clear D gene. This CDR3 region has 15 residues. V shed 3 bases and J shed 0 bases, with 8 bases lying between them. CDR3 loop: CASSLGSANTGELFF. CDR3 nucleotide sequence: TGTGCCAGCAGTTTGGGCAGTGCGAACACCGGGGAGCTGTTTTTT.

In its sample, this clonotype was seen many times. The V gene is TRBV7-8, the J gene TRBJ2-1, with TRBD2 identical over 9 bases. The germline CDR1 and CDR2 sequences are SGHVS and FQNEAQ. J lost 7 bases, V lost 3 bases, and 7 bases had no gene match. This CDR3 has 15 residues. The CDR3 reads CASSLGTSKNNEQFF. The CDR3 DNA is TGTGCCAGCAGCTTGGGGACTAGCAAAAATAATGAGCAGTTCTTC.

A few counts support this clonotype. The chain carries TRBV2 and TRBJ1-1, with D uncertain. The CDR3 runs 13 residues. Germline CDR1 and CDR2: SNHLY and FYNNEI. Trimming took 6 bases from V and 0 from J, leaving 8 bases between them. The CDR3 protein is CASSKTLNTEAFF. As DNA, the CDR3 is TGTGCCAGCAGCAAGACACTGAACACTGAAGCTTTCTTT.

The J gene is TRBJ2-1, the V gene TRBV19, with D possibly being TRBD2 (5 bases). The CDR3 extends over 12 amino acids. CDR1 and CDR2 from the germline V gene are LNHDA and SQIVND (reference sequence). The V gene lost 9 bases and the J gene lost 9 bases, with 15 bases spanning the gap. CDR3 sequence (DNA): TGTGCCAGCGAGACCGGGGTAGGTGAGCAGTTCTTC. This gives the protein CASETGVGEQFF.

This clonotype occurred many times. The rearrangement joins TRBV7-2 to TRBJ2-6; maybe TRBD1 (5 bases). The CDR3 contains 15 residues. Germline CDR1 SGHTA, CDR2 FQGNSA. Trimming cost V 3 bases and J 2 bases, with 8 bases left between them. Here the CDR3 DNA reads TGTGCCAGCAGCTTCAGGGTGCCTGGGGCCAACGTCCTGACTTTC. This translates into CASSFRVPGANVLTF.

Many counts were recorded for this clonotype. The genes are TRBV7-9 and TRBJ2-7, with a possible D match to TRBD1 (6 bases). Trimming took off 4 bases at V and 5 bases at J, with 15 bases between the two ends. The length of the CDR3 is 14 residues. Per the germline V gene, CDR1 is SEHNR and CDR2 is FQNEAQ (reference sequence). In DNA, the CDR3 is TGTGCCAGCAGCTACCGACAGGTTGGGAACGAGCAGTACTTC. Protein sequence: CASSYRQVGNEQYF.

This clonotype was seen ten or more times. The chain links TRBV7-9 to TRBJ2-2; TRBD2 might be the D (6 bases). This CDR3 region has 13 residues. V dropped 4 bases and J dropped 5 bases, with 8 bases sitting between them. Germline CDR1 is SEHNR and CDR2 is FQNEAQ (reference sequence). The CDR3 region is CASSSGGTGELFF. CDR3 DNA: TGTGCCAGCAGCTCCGGAGGGACCGGGGAGCTGTTTTTT.

This clonotype has ten or more counts. The chain links TRBV12-3 or TRBV12-4 to TRBJ1-2; D not certain. The CDR3 loop spans 14 amino acids. The ends were cut back, 5 bases at V and 3 bases at J, with 13 bases in the middle. The CDR3, as DNA: TGTGCCAGCAGTCCACCGGGCGAAGACTATGGCTACACCTTC. Translating it yields CASSPPGEDYGYTF.

This clonotype was seen ten or more times. This chain links TRBV6-5 with TRBJ2-5; TRBD2 matches 12 bases. CDR1 is MNHEY and CDR2 is SVGAGI in the germline V gene. V gave up 0 bases and J gave up 10 bases; unmatched junction bases: 3. The CDR3 runs to 14 residues. CDR3 in amino acids: CASSYSKLAGGQYF. The CDR3 region has the DNA TGTGCCAGCAGTTACTCCAAACTAGCGGGGGGCCAGTACTTC.

The sample holds a few counts of this clonotype. This chain links TRBV7-8 with TRBJ1-2, with 8 bases that match TRBD1. CDR3 length: 13 residues. With 5 bases clipped from V and 8 bases from J, the junction kept 7 bases outside the gene matches. The germline CDR1 and CDR2 sequences are SGHVS and FQNEAQ. Written as DNA, the CDR3 is TGTGCCAGCAGCCCCAGGGGGCAGCAAGGCTACACCTTC. Encoded protein: CASSPRGQQGYTF.

This clonotype occurred many times. The chain is built from TRBV7-6 and TRBJ1-1, with 7 nucleotides matching TRBD1. CDR3 size: 16 residues. Losses at the gene ends were 6 bases for V and 0 bases for J; bases not matched to a gene: 10. Germline lookup yields CDR1 SGHVS and CDR2 FNYEAQ. The CDR3 is CASSSGGLGLNTEAFF. CDR3 nucleotides: TGTGCCAGCAGTTCAGGGGGGTTAGGCCTGAACACTGAAGCTTTCTTT.

The rearrangement uses TRBV29-1 and TRBJ1-1; 7 nucleotides line up with TRBD1. With 3 bases clipped from V and 3 bases from J, the junction kept 7 bases outside the gene matches. Germline loops: CDR1 SQVTM, CDR2 ANQGSEA. CDR3 length equals 14 residues. CDR3 DNA: TGCAGCGTTGATAACAGGGGCAGGGACACTGAAGCTTTCTTT. Residues: CSVDNRGRDTEAFF.

This clonotype was counted at least ten times. The genes are TRBV28 and TRBJ1-1, with TRBD1 matching 12 bases. This CDR3 region has 14 residues. Germline trimming cut 7 bases from V and 3 bases from J; bases unmatched to any gene: 3. Germline CDR1 and CDR2: MDHEN and SYDVKM. The CDR3 protein is CASKGQGAYTEAFF. For the CDR3, the DNA is TGTGCCAGCAAGGGACAGGGGGCTTACACTGAAGCTTTCTTT.

Many counts were recorded for this clonotype. This chain connects TRBV12-3 or TRBV12-4 to TRBJ2-3; 12 bases map to TRBD2. V trimming: 3 bases; J trimming: 5 bases; junction bases outside the gene matches: 0. This CDR3 has 14 residues. The CDR3 spells CASSLTSGGDTQYF. The CDR3 bases are TGTGCCAGCAGTTTGACTAGCGGGGGAGATACGCAGTATTTT.

In this sample, this clonotype turned up many times. The V call is TRBV11-2, the J call TRBJ2-2; D may be TRBD2 (6 bases). CDR1 is SGHAT, CDR2 FQNNGV, per germline. The CDR3 covers 16 residues. Trimming removed 2 bases from V and 1 base from J, with 11 bases in between. CDR3 loop: CASSLWGDGNTGELFF. Written as DNA, the CDR3 is TGTGCCAGCAGCTTATGGGGGGACGGGAACACCGGGGAGCTGTTTTTT.

This clonotype was recorded many times. The chain is built from TRBV6-1 and TRBJ1-2, with 9 positions matching TRBD1. Germline loops: CDR1 MNHNS, CDR2 SASEGT. The CDR3 runs to 15 residues. V shed 9 bases and J 2 bases; nucleotides not matched to a gene: 10. The CDR3 sequence is CASIGQGTGNYGYTF. The CDR3 bases are TGTGCCAGTATCGGACAGGGGACAGGGAACTATGGCTACACCTTC.

This clonotype was detected only a few times. The chain links TRBV2 to TRBJ2-7; D not resolved. This CDR3 spans 13 amino acids. CDR1 is SNHLY, CDR2 FYNNEI, per germline. Trimming pared 7 bases from V and 0 bases from J, leaving 10 bases between. The CDR3 DNA reads TGTGCCAGCATCGGAAAGAGCTCCTACGAGCAGTACTTC. The encoded protein is CASIGKSSYEQYF.

In this sample, this clonotype turned up many times. The chain has TRBV20-1 and TRBJ2-3; TRBD1 matches 11 bases. The J segment lost 5 bases and the V segment lost 5 bases, leaving 9 bases of the junction unmatched. Germline-derived CDR1 and CDR2 are DFQATT and SNEGSKA (reference sequence). CDR3 length equals 15 residues. The CDR3 sequence is CSAPHPGQGGDTQYF. The CDR3 region has the DNA TGCAGTGCTCCCCACCCGGGACAGGGGGGAGATACGCAGTATTTT.

There are many counts of this clonotype. This chain joins TRBV7-6 and TRBJ2-3; D may correspond to TRBD1 or TRBD2 (5 bases each). The CDR3 covers 14 residues. The V and J ends lost 1 base and 6 bases respectively, with 11 bases between them. The germline gives CDR1 SGHVS, CDR2 FNYEAQ. CDR3: CASSLGGAGDTQYF. DNA of the CDR3: TGTGCCAGCAGCTTAGGAGGGGCGGGCGATACGCAGTATTTT.

This clonotype was found a few times. The chain is built from TRBV28 and TRBJ1-1; D is unclear. This CDR3 has 12 residues. V was trimmed by 3 bases and J by 10 bases, leaving 12 bases between them. Germline lookup yields CDR1 MDHEN and CDR2 SYDVKM. CDR3 sequence reads: CASSLYLVGAFF. CDR3 bases: TGTGCCAGCAGTTTGTATTTGGTAGGAGCTTTCTTT.

This clonotype was seen ten or more times. This chain links TRBV7-8 with TRBJ1-1; 7 positions agree with TRBD1. The length of the CDR3 is 17 residues. Germline CDR1 is SGHVS and CDR2 is FQNEAQ. Trimming at V came to 2 bases and at J to 1 base, leaving 10 bases not matched to a gene. CDR3 residues: CASSLTVRGWGNTEAFF. CDR3 nucleotide sequence: TGTGCCAGCAGCTTAACGGTCAGGGGGTGGGGGAACACTGAAGCTTTCTTT.

This clonotype appeared a few times. The chain employs TRBV27 and TRBJ2-7; 7 nucleotides line up with TRBD2. There are 16 residues in the CDR3. V trimming: 5 bases; J trimming: 0 bases; junction bases outside the gene matches: 10. CDR1 is MNHEY and CDR2 is SMNVEV in the germline V gene (reference sequence). DNA for the CDR3: TGTGCCAGCAGTCGAAAGACGCGGGGGAGCTCCTACGAGCAGTACGTC. Translating it yields CASSRKTRGSSYEQYV.

This clonotype was counted many times. Here the CDR3 DNA reads TGTGCCAGCAGCCAAGATTTATCTGTTGGGACACCTTACTACGAGCAGTACTTC. It translates to CASSQDLSVGTPYYEQYF. V and J are TRBV14 and TRBJ2-7; weak D call: TRBD1 (6 bases). The CDR3 runs to 18 residues. Germline assignment: CDR1 SGHDN and CDR2 FVKESK. V was pared by 0 bases and J by 3 bases, with 21 bases between.

This clonotype showed up many times. The rearrangement joins TRBV29-1 to TRBJ2-5, with TRBD1 matching over 8 bases. Germline V gene lookup returns CDR1 SQVTM and CDR2 ANQGSEA. CDR3 size: 13 residues. The trim removed 5 bases at V and 5 bases at J, leaving 7 bases unmatched. The CDR3 spells CSVTQGALETQYF. CDR3 nucleotides: TGCAGCGTTACGCAGGGGGCGCTTGAGACCCAGTACTTC.

This clonotype was observed a handful of times. This CDR3 is CASDRGPSRYEQYV. The CDR3 nucleotides read TGTGCCAGCGACCGGGGACCTTCTAGATACGAGCAGTACGTC. The chain carries TRBV5-5 and TRBJ2-7; D is perhaps TRBD1 or TRBD2 (5 bases each). The CDR3 runs 14 residues. Germline values: CDR1 SGHKS, CDR2 YYEKEE (reference sequence). The germline V and J ends were trimmed by 7 bases and 4 bases, with 18 bases remaining between them.

Of note for this clonotype: Just one base apart from a much larger clone, this may be a read error. As DNA, the CDR3 is TGCGCCAGCAACCAAGATGGGCTGGCAGATACGCAGTATTTT. This codes for CASNQDGLADTQYF. V and J are TRBV4-3 and TRBJ2-3; D gene unclear. The germline V gene has CDR1 LGHNA and CDR2 YSLEER. The CDR3 runs to 14 residues.

This clonotype has at least ten counts. This chain joins TRBV6-1 and TRBJ1-5; D not certain. Trimming pared 0 bases from V and 5 bases from J, leaving 14 bases between. Germline V CDR1 and CDR2: MNHNS, SASEGT. The CDR3 runs to 16 residues. In DNA, the CDR3 is TGTGCCAGCAGTGAAGCGGGGAGGTCCCCTGATCAGCCCCAGCATTTT. Translating gives CASSEAGRSPDQPQHF.

Worth noting for this clonotype: A read error may account for a junction end that differs from germline. The J gene is TRBJ2-3, the V gene TRBV5-1; TRBD2 is a possible D gene (5 bases). The CDR3 spans 15 residues. CDR1 and CDR2 (germline): SGHRS, YFSETQ. The CDR3 bases are TGCGCCAGCAGCTTGGCGATATCTAGCACATATACGCAGTATTTT. It is translated as CASSLAISSTYTQYF. Full variable domain (remainder filled in from reference TRBV5-1 and TRBJ2-3): KAGVTQTPRYLIKTRGQQVTLSCSPISGHRSVSWYQQTPGQGLQFLFEYFSETQRNKGNFPGRFSGRQFSNSRSEMNVSTLELGDSALYLCASSLAISSTYTQYFGPGTRLTVL.

This clonotype appeared many times. The gene calls are TRBV7-8 and TRBJ2-1; TRBD1 matches at 9 bases. V shed 6 bases, J shed 4 bases, and the junction held 7 bases outside the gene matches. The germline gives CDR1 SGHVS, CDR2 FQNEAQ. This CDR3 has 15 residues. CDR3 in DNA: TGTGCCAGCAGTCCACGGGACAGGGATTACAATGAGCAGTTCTTC. The encoded protein is CASSPRDRDYNEQFF.